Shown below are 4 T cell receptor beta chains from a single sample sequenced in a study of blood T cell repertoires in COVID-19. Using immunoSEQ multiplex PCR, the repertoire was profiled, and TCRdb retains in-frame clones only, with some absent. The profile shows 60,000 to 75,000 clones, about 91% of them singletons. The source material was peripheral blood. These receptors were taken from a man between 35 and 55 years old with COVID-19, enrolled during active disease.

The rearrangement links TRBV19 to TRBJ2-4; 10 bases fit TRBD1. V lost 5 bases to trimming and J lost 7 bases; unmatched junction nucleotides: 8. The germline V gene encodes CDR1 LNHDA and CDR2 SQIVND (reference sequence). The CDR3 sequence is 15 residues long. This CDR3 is CASSVSGTGDNIQYF. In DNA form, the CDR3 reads TGTGCCAGTAGTGTCTCCGGGACAGGGGACAACATTCAGTACTTC.

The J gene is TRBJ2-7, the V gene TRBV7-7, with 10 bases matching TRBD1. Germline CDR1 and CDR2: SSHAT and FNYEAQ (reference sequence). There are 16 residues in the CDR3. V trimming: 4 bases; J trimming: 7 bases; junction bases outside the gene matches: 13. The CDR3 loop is CASSSSWDRTGGEQYF. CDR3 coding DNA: TGTGCCAGCAGCTCGAGTTGGGACAGGACAGGGGGTGAGCAGTACTTC.

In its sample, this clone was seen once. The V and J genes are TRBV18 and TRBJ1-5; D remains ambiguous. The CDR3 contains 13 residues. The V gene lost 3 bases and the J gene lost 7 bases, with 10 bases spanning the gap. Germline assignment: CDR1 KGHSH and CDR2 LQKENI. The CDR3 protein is CASSPLKSQPQHF. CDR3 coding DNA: TGTGCCAGCTCACCTTTGAAGAGCCAGCCCCAGCATTTT.

DNA for the CDR3: TGTGCCAGCAGCTTGGCCCCACTAGCGGGGGGGTATGCCAATGAGCAGTTCTTC. Amino acid sequence: CASSLAPLAGGYANEQFF. This chain links TRBV5-4 with TRBJ2-1, with TRBD2 identical over 13 bases. The V segment lost 0 bases and the J segment 6 bases; nucleotides outside the gene matches: 9. The germline V gene has CDR1 SGHNT and CDR2 YYREEE (reference sequence). The CDR3 covers 18 residues.